This T cell receptor beta chain originates from a study of beta chain features in type 1 diabetes. Expressed TCRB transcripts were sequenced because the entire RNA isolate underwent reverse transcription. The assay was immunoSEQ multiplex PCR, and TCRdb's table has in-frame clones only and misses some. Of hundreds of thousands of clones in the sample, 10% to 15% were seen once. This clone was observed a few times. Its matching antigen is unknown. Central memory, naive, regulatory and stem cell-like memory CD4+ cells were sorted by CD45RO/CCR7/CD25/CD127/CD95/CD27. The CDR3 has 14 amino acids. The ends lost 3 bases at V and 7 bases at J; junction bases unmatched: 6. Germline values: CDR1 GTSNPN, CDR2 SVGIG (reference sequence). The study's findings and limits: In every one of the four CD4+ subsets, TCRB CDR3s were moderately but significantly shorter in Type 1 diabetes patients. PCR may have favored shorter templates equally in patients and controls.

The sequence was obtained from a woman younger than 30 with type 1 diabetes. Input material: naive CD4+ T cells from blood. This rearrangement joins TRBV30 to TRBJ1-5, with 10 bases fitting TRBD1. The CDR3 spells CAWRGTGDGQPQHF. As DNA, the CDR3 is TGTGCCTGGAGGGGGACAGGGGATGGGCAGCCCCAGCATTTT.